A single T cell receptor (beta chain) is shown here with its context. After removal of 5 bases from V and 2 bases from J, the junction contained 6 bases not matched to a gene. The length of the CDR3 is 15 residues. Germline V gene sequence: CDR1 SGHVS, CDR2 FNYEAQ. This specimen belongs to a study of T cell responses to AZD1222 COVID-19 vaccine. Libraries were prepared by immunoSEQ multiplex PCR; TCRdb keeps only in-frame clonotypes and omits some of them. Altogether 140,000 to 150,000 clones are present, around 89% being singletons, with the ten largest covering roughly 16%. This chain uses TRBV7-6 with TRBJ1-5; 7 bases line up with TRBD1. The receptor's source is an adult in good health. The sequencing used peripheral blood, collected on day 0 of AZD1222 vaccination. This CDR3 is CASSIGTARNQPQHF. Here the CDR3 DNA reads TGTGCCAGCAGCATAGGGACAGCGCGCAATCAGCCCCAGCATTTT.